The 20 T cell receptor beta chains below were found in one sample sequenced in a study of cytotoxic CD8 clonotypes in ibrutinib-treated CLL. Assay: immunoSEQ multiplex PCR; the TCRdb copy retains only in-frame clones and omits some. The sample lists about 74,000 clones, 75% to 85% occurring once. Sequencing used PBMCs, obtained at disease progression, from a patient treated with ibrutinib. The origin of the receptors is a human donor with chronic lymphocytic leukemia.

V gene TRBV9 combines with J gene TRBJ2-5; no firm D call. With 4 bases removed from V and 4 bases from J, the gap between germline ends came to 26 bases. The CDR3 has 18 residues. CDR1 is SGDLS, CDR2 YYNGEE, per germline. CDR3 DNA sequence: TGTGCCAGCAGCCCCTATAAGCACGGTGGATTGGTGGCAGAGACCCAGTACTTC. Translated: CASSPYKHGGLVAETQYF.

The rearrangement joins TRBV5-1 to TRBJ2-7; perhaps TRBD2 as D (6 bases). Trimming left V 2 bases short and J 2 bases short, with 11 bases between. Germline V gives CDR1 SGHRS, CDR2 YFSETQ. The CDR3 spans 14 residues. The DNA for the CDR3 is TGCGCCAGCAGCTTAGCGGGTGAGCCCTACGAGCAGTACTTC. Protein product: CASSLAGEPYEQYF.

The J gene is TRBJ1-5, the V gene TRBV19; tentative D call: TRBD1 (6 bases). Germline V CDR1 and CDR2: LNHDA, SQIVND (reference sequence). The CDR3 runs to 14 residues. Trimming stripped 6 bases from V and 9 bases from J, with 18 bases between. The CDR3 is CASSTGQLHWPQHF. CDR3 in DNA: TGTGCCAGTAGCACCGGACAGCTTCATTGGCCCCAGCATTTT.

The rearrangement links TRBV28 to TRBJ1-1, with D maybe TRBD1 (6 bases). Germline values: CDR1 MDHEN, CDR2 SYDVKM. This CDR3 contains 15 residues. The ends were cut back, 5 bases at V and 4 bases at J, with 17 bases in the middle. The chain's CDR3 is CASSPPGRGVTEAFF. The CDR3, as DNA: TGTGCCAGCAGTCCCCCGGGGAGGGGGGTCACTGAAGCTTTCTTT.

The chain employs TRBV6-1 and TRBJ1-2; D might be TRBD1 (6 bases). This CDR3 has 12 residues. Germline CDR1 and CDR2: MNHNS and SASEGT. Between the trimmed V and J ends, which lost 7 bases and 8 bases, there was a span of 14 bases. The CDR3 DNA reads TGTGCCAGCAACTCGGGGGGCGGCGGCTACACCTTC. This sequence encodes CASNSGGGGYTF.

The rearrangement joins TRBV29-1 to TRBJ2-4; the D call may be TRBD1 or TRBD2 (6 bases each). This CDR3 region has 14 residues. Germline assignment: CDR1 SQVTM and CDR2 ANQGSEA. Trimming left V 4 bases short and J 1 base short, with 11 bases between. CDR3 in DNA: TGCAGCGTTGCGACAGGAGGGGCCAAAAACATTCAGTACTTC. It codes for CSVATGGAKNIQYF. The full variable domain, rest sourced from reference TRBV29-1 and TRBJ2-4, is SAVISQKPSRDICQRGTSLTIQCQVDSQVTMMFWYRQQPGQSLTLIATANQGSEATYESGFVIDKFPISRPNLTFSTLTVSNMSPEDSSIYLCSVATGGAKNIQYFGAGTRLSVL.

This clone appeared once. The chain links TRBV7-6 to TRBJ2-1, with 11 positions matching TRBD1. Germline assignment: CDR1 SGHVS and CDR2 FNYEAQ. Trimming cost V 3 bases and J 4 bases; bases outside gene matches: 5. The CDR3 consists of 16 residues. The DNA of the CDR3 is TGTGCCAGCAGCTTGGCGGGACAGGGGGTGTACAATGAGCAGTTCTTC. It translates to CASSLAGQGVYNEQFF.

The CDR3 DNA reads TGTGCCAGCAACACGGGAGCAGGGTATGGTACCGGGGAGCTGTTTTTT. Translated, it gives CASNTGAGYGTGELFF. The gene calls are TRBV9 and TRBJ2-2; maybe TRBD2 (6 bases). V lost 6 bases and J lost 5, with 20 bases in between. The germline CDR1 and CDR2 sequences are SGDLS and YYNGEE. This CDR3 has 16 amino acids.

A note on this clone: One junction end does not reproduce the germline sequence, and a read error may be involved. The chain is built from TRBV6-5 and TRBJ2-1, with 11 positions matching TRBD2. Germline values: CDR1 MNHEY, CDR2 SVGAGI. This CDR3 has 15 amino acids. Here the CDR3 DNA reads TGTGCCAGCACTTACAGTAGCGGGGGGGCCCGTGAGCAGTTCTTC. Residues: CASTYSSGGAREQFF.

This clone has just a few counts. The chain has TRBV6-1 and TRBJ1-2; the match to TRBD1 covers 9 bases. Germline CDR1 reads MNHNS; CDR2 reads SASEGT. With 4 bases clipped from V and 8 bases from J, the junction kept 8 bases outside the gene matches. The CDR3 extends over 14 amino acids. The CDR3 sequence: CASSGYTGGEGYTF. DNA of the CDR3: TGTGCCAGCAGTGGGTATACAGGGGGCGAGGGCTACACCTTC.

The chain links TRBV6-4 to TRBJ2-1, with a weak D call TRBD2 (6 bases). The CDR3 spans 15 residues. Trimming left V 2 bases short and J 4 bases short, with 12 bases between. Germline V gene data show CDR1 as MRHNA and CDR2 as SNTAGT. CDR3 region: CASSDDPGGYNEQFF. The CDR3 coding sequence is TGTGCCAGCAGTGACGACCCCGGGGGATACAATGAGCAGTTCTTC.

The chain recombines TRBV29-1 with TRBJ2-4; the D gene is possibly TRBD1 (7 bases). The CDR3 consists of 17 residues. V lost 4 bases and J lost 0, with 19 bases in between. The V gene's germline CDR1 is SQVTM and CDR2 ANQGSEA. CDR3 region: CSVVGGGGRLAKNIQYF. The CDR3, as DNA: TGCAGCGTTGTCGGAGGGGGCGGACGGCTAGCCAAAAACATTCAGTACTTC. The full variable domain, in which reference TRBV29-1 and TRBJ2-4 provide the parts outside the CDR3, is SAVISQKPSRDICQRGTSLTIQCQVDSQVTMMFWYRQQPGQSLTLIATANQGSEATYESGFVIDKFPISRPNLTFSTLTVSNMSPEDSSIYLCSVVGGGGRLAKNIQYFGAGTRLSVL.

V is TRBV10-1 and J is TRBJ1-1; unclear D gene. The germline CDR1 and CDR2 sequences are WNHNN and SYGVQD (reference sequence). Trimming cost V 6 bases and J 0 bases, with 8 bases left between them. CDR3 size: 13 residues. CDR3 DNA: TGCGCCAGCAGCAATCTAGTGAACACTGAAGCTTTCTTT. It is translated as CASSNLVNTEAFF.

J is TRBJ2-3 and V is TRBV27; D unclear. The length of the CDR3 is 14 residues. The V end lost 7 bases, the J end lost 0 bases, and 11 bases lay between the germline ends. Germline V gene lookup returns CDR1 MNHEY and CDR2 SMNVEV (reference sequence). In DNA, the CDR3 is TGTGCCAGCAAGGGCGTGGTTAGCACAGATACGCAGTATTTT. The encoded protein is CASKGVVSTDTQYF.

The rearrangement links TRBV23-1 to TRBJ1-5; perhaps TRBD1 as D (6 bases). TRBV23-1 is known as an ORF, though its function is uncertain. The V and J ends lost 2 bases and 2 bases respectively, with 16 bases between them. The CDR3 contains 17 residues. CDR3 in amino acids: CASSQSRGDNGNQPQHF. The CDR3 bases are TGCGCCAGCAGTCAAAGCAGGGGTGATAATGGCAATCAGCCCCAGCATTTT.

The J gene is TRBJ1-2, the V gene TRBV10-3; D unclear. This CDR3 is 13 amino acids long. V was clipped by 2 bases and J by 9 bases, with 13 bases between them. Looked up from germline, CDR1 is ENHRY and CDR2 is SYGVKD. Here the CDR3 DNA reads TGTGCCATCAGTGAGGGGTCATCACGGAGCTACACCTTC. Its protein product is CAISEGSSRSYTF.

CDR3 in DNA: TGTGCCAGCAGCTTAGAGCTCCCCAATCAGCCCCAGCATTTT. This encodes CASSLELPNQPQHF. V and J are TRBV7-9 and TRBJ1-5; D unresolved. CDR3 length equals 14 residues. Germline V gene sequence: CDR1 SEHNR, CDR2 FQNEAQ (reference sequence). V was shortened by 1 base and J by 3 bases, with 7 bases between the two germline ends.

The rearrangement uses TRBV18 and TRBJ2-1, with D perhaps TRBD2 (5 bases). The CDR3 runs to 14 residues. The V and J ends lost 2 bases and 8 bases respectively, with 13 bases between them. The germline V gene encodes CDR1 KGHSH and CDR2 LQKENI. The CDR3: CASSPSRALDEQFF. The DNA of the CDR3 is TGTGCCAGCTCACCATCGAGGGCCTTGGATGAGCAGTTCTTC.

This clone is a singleton in its sample. The V call is TRBV11-2, the J call TRBJ2-1; 13 bases agree with TRBD2. The V gene end was trimmed by 5 bases and the J gene end by 4 bases; junction bases not matched to a gene: 8. CDR3 length equals 17 residues. The germline V gene has CDR1 SGHAT and CDR2 FQNNGV. The CDR3 DNA is TGTGCCAGCAGCCCTCAACAGGGACTAGCGGGATACAATGAGCAGTTCTTC. This sequence encodes CASSPQQGLAGYNEQFF.

This chain joins TRBV5-1 and TRBJ2-5, with a tentative D call TRBD1 (5 bases). This CDR3 is built from 15 residues. The ends were cut back, 4 bases at V and 1 base at J, with 14 bases in the middle. Germline CDR1 reads SGHRS; CDR2 reads YFSETQ. CDR3 nucleotide sequence: TGCGCCAGCAGCACTACTCCAAGGGGCCAAGAGACCCAGTACTTC. Its translation: CASSTTPRGQETQYF.